This T cell receptor beta chain stems from a study of T cell clonotyping in hematopoietic cell transplantation. CDR1 and CDR2 from the germline V gene are SGHAT and FQNNGV. This CDR3 region has 13 residues. V lost 4 bases and J 5 bases, leaving 9 bases between the germline ends. TCRdb's copy holds only in-frame clones and misses some; the assay was immunoSEQ multiplex PCR. The top ten clones hold under 0.65% of a sample with around 7,000 clones, nearly 99% of them seen once. The rearrangement joins TRBV11-2 to TRBJ1-5; D call uncertain. The sequencing here drew on PBMCs, taken 30 days after allogeneic stem cell transplant. The receptor was derived from a male patient in his sixties or seventies who had an allogeneic stem cell transplant from a related donor, so the T cells may come from the graft donor. Some clones in this sample may be carry-over from other donors' samples. For the CDR3, the DNA is TGTGCCAGCAGCTGGATGGTGGATCAGCCCCAGCATTTT. Residues: CASSWMVDQPQHF. The entire variable domain, with the rest obtained from reference TRBV11-2 and TRBJ1-5, is as follows: EAGVAQSPRYKIIEKRQSVAFWCNPISGHATLYWYQQILGQGPKLLIQFQNNGVVDDSQLPKDRFSAERLKGVDSTLKIQPAKLEDSAVYLCASSWMVDQPQHFGDGTRLSIL.